This T cell receptor (beta chain) was sequenced during a study of cytomegalovirus exposure and HLA in healthy donors. Note on this clone: Its target is unknown.

Study conclusions and caveats: Earlier findings revealed that most TCR beta V segments proved productive either about 90% or about 30% of the time. CMV antigen specificity of a few CMV-associated chains was confirmed in vitro.

The PCR used 60 Vbeta and 13 Jbeta primers. Method: immunoSEQ multiplex PCR; TCRdb's copy keeps in-frame clones and lacks some. The table shows over 150,000 clones, with approximately 62% occurring only once. The sequence derives from a middle-aged man in good health and CMV-seronegative. The sample taken for sequencing was PBMCs.

The CDR3 here is CSVVRAYEQYF. CDR3 DNA sequence: TGCAGCGTTGTCAGGGCCTACGAGCAGTACTTC. The genes are TRBV29-1 and TRBJ2-7, with a weak D call TRBD1 (5 bases). Germline assignment: CDR1 SQVTM and CDR2 ANQGSEA. The CDR3 consists of 11 residues. The V end was cut by 4 bases, the J end by 2 bases, with 6 bases between.